This T cell receptor (beta chain) came from a study of blood T cell repertoires in COVID-19. Study in general: T cells, B-cell-depleted T cells, or PBMCs provided the cDNA or gDNA that served as material.

The assay was immunoSEQ multiplex PCR, and TCRdb's table has in-frame clones only and misses some. The sample consists of 200,000 to 250,000 clones, 70% to 90% of them appearing once. V was trimmed by 4 bases and J by 0 bases, leaving 14 bases between them. Germline CDR1 SGDLS, CDR2 YYNGEE. The CDR3 spans 15 residues. The gene calls are TRBV9 and TRBJ2-7, with D unclear. The clonotype was recovered from a man in his forties or fifties with acute or convalescent COVID-19. Sequenced material: peripheral blood. The CDR3 sequence: CASSPRSLISYEQYF. The CDR3 nucleotides read TGTGCCAGCAGCCCCCGATCCCTAATCTCCTACGAGCAGTACTTC.